The entry below gives a single T cell receptor beta chain sequence along with its context. The CDR3 has 17 amino acids. V lost 3 bases and J lost 2, with 19 bases in between. Treatment defined: oral pan-JAK inhibitor, 5-10 mg twice daily. This record comes from a study of CD8+ T cells in alopecia areata. As the sequencing template, cDNA was produced by extracting RNA and reverse transcribing it. The method was immunoSEQ multiplex PCR; TCRdb's version includes in-frame clones alone and lacks a portion of them. Of 200,000 to 250,000 clones listed, 50% to 75% were seen once; the top ten hold 4% to 5%. The clonotype was recovered from a human donor with alopecia areata. The chain joins TRBV23-1 to TRBJ2-5, with D unresolved. TRBV23-1 is recorded as an ORF, its role being uncertain. The specimen comprised CD4+ T cells sorted from blood, sampled at week 4, from a patient treated with tofacitinib. DNA of the CDR3: TGCGCCAGCAGTCATTGGGGTGGGGTTCCCCCACAAGAGACCCAGTACTTC. Protein: CASSHWGGVPPQETQYF.